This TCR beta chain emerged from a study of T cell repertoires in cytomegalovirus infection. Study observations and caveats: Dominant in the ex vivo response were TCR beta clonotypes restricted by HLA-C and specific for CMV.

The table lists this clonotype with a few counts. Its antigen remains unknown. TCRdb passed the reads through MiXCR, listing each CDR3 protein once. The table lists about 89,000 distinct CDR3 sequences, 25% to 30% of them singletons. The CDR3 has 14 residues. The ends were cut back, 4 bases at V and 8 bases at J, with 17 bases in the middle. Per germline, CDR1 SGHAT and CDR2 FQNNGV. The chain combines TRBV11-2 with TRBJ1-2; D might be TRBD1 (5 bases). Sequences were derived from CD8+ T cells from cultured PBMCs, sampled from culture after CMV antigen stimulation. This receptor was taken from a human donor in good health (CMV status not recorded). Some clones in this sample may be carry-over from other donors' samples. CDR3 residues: CASSSVRDREGYTF. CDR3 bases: TGTGCCAGCAGCTCGGTGAGGGACCGTGAGGGCTACACCTTC.